These T cell receptor beta chains were read from a single sample in a study of beta chain features in type 1 diabetes. Assay: immunoSEQ multiplex PCR; the TCRdb copy retains only in-frame clones and omits some. The sample shows around 170,000 clones, less than 9.5% of them seen only once. What was sequenced was central memory CD4+ T cells from blood. These receptors all stem from a woman aged 18-29 years in good health. CDR3s include the opening cysteine and the closing phenylalanine or tryptophan. A D gene is named only where the DNA matches it firmly. Size tells how often a clone was seen (once, few, many) or the class of an expanded clone, and some rows leave it out.

d_gene,abundance,j_gene,v_gene,CDR3aa,CDR3nt
-,-,TRBJ2-3,TRBV7-3,CASSAQAPDTQYF,TGTGCCAGCAGCGCACAAGCGCCAGATACGCAGTATTTT
-,few,TRBJ1-6,TRBV7-2,CASSHGVGSPLHF,TGTGCCAGCAGCCACGGGGTCGGTTCACCCCTCCACTTT
-,-,TRBJ1-1,TRBV9,CASSPRSTGTEAFF,TGTGCCAGCAGTCCACGGAGTACGGGCACTGAAGCTTTCTTT
TRBD1,-,TRBJ2-5,TRBV14,CASSLSYGTGGKYQETQYF,TGTGCCAGCAGCCTCTCCTATGGGACAGGGGGCAAGTACCAAGAGACCCAGTACTTC
-,-,TRBJ2-5,TRBV6-5,CASSRSGIQTQYF,TGTGCCAGCAGTCGTTCCGGGATTCAGACCCAGTACTTC
-,-,TRBJ2-3,TRBV11-2,CASSLEQDTQYF,TGTGCCAGCAGCTTAGAACAGGATACGCAGTATTTT
TRBD1,-,TRBJ1-3,TRBV5-1,CASGQGASGNTIYF,TGCGCCAGCGGACAGGGGGCGTCGGGAAACACCATATATTTT
TRBD2,-,TRBJ2-1,TRBV4-3,CASSQAAGGYNEQFF,TGCGCCAGCAGCCAAGCAGCGGGGGGATACAATGAGCAGTTCTTC
TRBD1,few,TRBJ1-2,TRBV5-5,CASRGQGYGYTF,TGTGCCAGCAGGGGACAGGGTTATGGCTACACCTTC
-,few,TRBJ1-2,TRBV9,CASSPEPGSYGYTF,TGTGCCAGCAGCCCCGAGCCGGGAAGTTATGGCTACACCTTC
TRBD2,few,TRBJ2-1,TRBV7-6,CASSLAGLGNEQFF,TGTGCCAGCAGCCTGGCGGGACTAGGGAATGAGCAGTTCTTC
-,-,TRBJ1-4,TRBV4-1,CASSQDGGDNEKLFF,TGCGCCAGCAGCCAAGATGGGGGGGATAATGAAAAACTGTTTTTT
TRBD1,-,TRBJ1-2,TRBV25-1,CASYSTGQGDYGYTF,TGTGCCAGCTACTCCACGGGACAGGGAGACTATGGCTACACCTTC
-,-,TRBJ1-2,TRBV28,CASTPSNYGYTF,TGTGCCAGCACCCCCTCTAACTATGGCTACACCTTC
-,-,TRBJ2-5,TRBV7-8,CASTLGETQYF,TGTGCCAGCACCCTCGGAGAGACCCAGTACTTC
TRBD1,-,TRBJ2-5,TRBV30,CACDDRGRRRTQYF,TGTGCCTGTGACGACAGGGGGCGTAGGAGGACCCAGTACTTC
-,-,TRBJ1-6,TRBV4-1,CASSLNAPGGSGSYNSPLHF,TGCGCCAGCAGCCTAAACGCTCCGGGGGGTTCCGGCTCCTATAATTCACCCCTCCACTTT
-,few,TRBJ1-2,TRBV10-3,CAISDPGRGGYTF,TGTGCCATCAGTGACCCAGGGAGGGGCGGCTACACCTTC
TRBD2,few,TRBJ2-3,TRBV4-1,CASSQAGTSGGDTQYF,TGCGCCAGCAGCCAAGCCGGGACTAGCGGAGGGGATACGCAGTATTTT
TRBD2,-,TRBJ2-1,TRBV6-5,CASRTSGNEQFF,TGTGCCAGCAGGACTAGCGGTAATGAGCAGTTCTTC
-,few,TRBJ1-1,TRBV5-1,CASSLVPGNTEAFF,TGCGCCAGCAGCTTGGTCCCAGGGAACACTGAAGCTTTCTTT
TRBD2,few,TRBJ2-5,TRBV19,CASGISGGLQETQYF,TGTGCCAGTGGGATTAGCGGGGGCCTACAAGAGACCCAGTACTTC
-,-,TRBJ2-5,TRBV9,CASSGATQVETQYF,TGTGCCAGCAGCGGCGCGACCCAGGTGGAGACCCAGTACTTC
TRBD2,-,TRBJ2-1,TRBV2,CASTQGILAGDGEQFF,TGTGCCAGCACCCAGGGGATATTAGCGGGAGACGGTGAGCAGTTCTTC
-,many,TRBJ1-1,TRBV5-6,CASSFGHTQNTEAFF,TGTGCCAGCAGCTTTGGGCACACCCAGAACACTGAAGCTTTCTTT
-,few,TRBJ1-2,TRBV6-1,CASSEFFSYGYTF,TGTGCCAGCAGTGAATTTTTCAGCTATGGCTACACCTTC
-,few,TRBJ2-3,TRBV9,CASSAEGDTQYF,TGTGCCAGCAGCGCCGAGGGAGATACGCAGTATTTT
-,-,TRBJ2-7,TRBV2,CASSRDFYEQYF,TGTGCCAGCAGTCGGGACTTCTACGAGCAGTACTTC
-,-,TRBJ2-1,TRBV7-6,CASSLIGGLGDEQFF,TGTGCCAGCAGCTTAATCGGGGGGCTCGGCGATGAGCAGTTCTTC
TRBD1,-,TRBJ1-5,TRBV4-1,CASSQAPGQGGQPQHF,TGCGCCAGCAGCCAAGCGCCGGGACAGGGTGGACAGCCCCAGCATTTT
TRBD1,few,TRBJ2-7,TRBV11-2,CASSLETGSRNEQYF,TGTGCCAGCAGCTTAGAGACAGGGTCGAGGAACGAGCAGTACTTC
-,many,TRBJ1-5,TRBV30,CAWSKDQGSQPQHF,TGTGCCTGGAGTAAGGACCAGGGGAGTCAGCCCCAGCATTTT
-,-,TRBJ2-7,TRBV4-1,CASSARERIKHEQYF,TGCGCCAGCAGCGCAAGGGAGCGCATCAAGCACGAGCAGTACTTC
-,-,TRBJ1-5,TRBV1,CTSSVPGQGAVECNQPQHF,TGCACCAGCAGCGTACCGGGACAGGGGGCTGTAGAGTGCAATCAGCCCCAGCATTTT
-,few,TRBJ1-2,TRBV5-1,CASSQDSEGYTF,TGCGCCAGCAGCCAGGACAGTGAGGGCTACACCTTC
TRBD2,-,TRBJ2-1,TRBV7-8,CASSLGTSGVSQQFF,TGTGCCAGCAGCCTTGGGACTAGCGGGGTTTCCCAGCAATTCTTC
-,few,TRBJ2-3,TRBV2,CASSEGLPTDTQYF,TGTGCCAGCAGTGAGGGGCTTCCCACAGATACGCAGTATTTT
TRBD2,-,TRBJ2-1,TRBV7-2,CASSLGTSVSNEQFF,TGTGCCAGCAGCTTAGGCACTAGCGTGTCCAATGAGCAGTTCTTC
-,-,TRBJ2-1,TRBV7-3,CASSEGGDEQFF,TGTGCCAGCAGCGAAGGGGGGGATGAGCAGTTCTTC
-,-,TRBJ2-3,TRBV6-1,CASAAGSDTDTQYF,TGTGCCAGCGCCGCGGGGTCCGACACAGATACGCAGTATTTT
TRBD1,-,TRBJ1-2,TRBV7-2,CASSSRDRGHYGYTF,TGTGCCAGCAGCTCCCGGGACAGGGGACACTATGGCTACACCTTC
TRBD1,-,TRBJ1-6,TRBV6-5,CASSYNRGNSPLHF,TGTGCCAGCAGTTACAACAGGGGTAATTCACCCCTCCACTTT
-,few,TRBJ2-7,TRBV15,CATSDGSSDLLEQYF,TGTGCCACCAGCGACGGTTCTAGCGACCTTCTCGAGCAGTACTTC
-,few,TRBJ2-3,TRBV5-6,CASSSQDSTDTQYF,TGTGCCAGCAGCTCGCAGGATAGCACAGATACGCAGTATTTT
TRBD1,few,TRBJ2-5,TRBV19,CASSTSPGQTQETQYF,TGTGCCAGTAGTACCTCCCCGGGACAGACCCAAGAGACCCAGTACTTC